These 30 T cell receptor beta chains came from one sample sequenced in a study of shared clonotypes between healthy human individuals. Only CD45RO-negative cells positively selected for CCR7 counted as naive CD8 cells, so terminally differentiated effector memory CD45RA+ cells were excluded. Some clones are missing from TCRdb's copy, which holds only in-frame ones; the method was immunoSEQ multiplex PCR. The sample shows some 2.1 million clones, about 95% of them seen only once. The sequenced sample was naive CD8+ T cells sorted from blood. These receptors were collected from a man between 18 and 29 years old in good health.

The V call is TRBV4-1, the J call TRBJ1-2; 11 bases are a match to TRBD1. With 2 bases clipped from V and 0 bases from J, the junction kept 5 bases outside the gene matches. The CDR3 loop spans 17 amino acids. Per the germline V gene, CDR1 is MGHRA and CDR2 is YSYEKL. The CDR3 here is CASSQTDRGPANYGYTF. CDR3 sequence (DNA): TGCGCCAGCAGCCAAACGGACAGGGGGCCGGCTAACTATGGCTACACCTTC.

Details on this clone: Other DNA variants within this sample encode the same CDR3. The chain uses TRBV5-4 and TRBJ2-5; perhaps D is TRBD1 or TRBD2 (5 bases each). Germline assignment: CDR1 SGHNT and CDR2 YYREEE (reference sequence). The V end lost 1 base, the J end lost 4 bases, and 8 bases lay between the germline ends. The CDR3 has 13 amino acids. CDR3 coding DNA: TGTGCCAGCAGCTTGCGTGGGGGAGAGACCCAGTACTTC. Its translation is CASSLRGGETQYF.

J is TRBJ1-5 and V is TRBV5-6; 8 nucleotides align to TRBD1. Germline-derived CDR1 and CDR2 are SGHDT and YYEEEE. The ends lost 4 bases at V and 3 bases at J; junction bases unmatched: 6. The CDR3 has 15 amino acids. CDR3 sequence: CASSLGQGLNQPQHF. The CDR3 DNA sequence: TGTGCCAGCAGCCTAGGACAGGGCCTCAATCAGCCCCAGCATTTT.

The chain combines TRBV9 with TRBJ1-1; 8 nucleotides align to TRBD1. Trimming cost V 0 bases and J 3 bases; bases outside gene matches: 19. This CDR3 spans 20 amino acids. CDR1 is SGDLS and CDR2 is YYNGEE in the germline V gene. In DNA form, the CDR3 reads TGTGCCAGCAGCGTAGTTGGGGACAGGCCGAGTAGGCCAAGGGACACTGAAGCTTTCTTT. Translation: CASSVVGDRPSRPRDTEAFF. Drawing the rest from reference TRBV9 and TRBJ1-1, the complete variable domain is DSGVTQTPKHLITATGQRVTLRCSPRSGDLSVYWYQQSLDQGLQFLIQYYNGEERAKGNILERFSAQQFPDLHSELNLSSLELGDSALYFCASSVVGDRPSRPRDTEAFFGQGTRLTVV.

This chain uses TRBV11-2 with TRBJ2-7, with D possibly being TRBD1 or TRBD2 (6 bases each). The germline V gene encodes CDR1 SGHAT and CDR2 FQNNGV. Trimming shortened V by 1 base and J by 2 bases, and 12 bases separated the two germline ends. The CDR3 runs 15 residues. The CDR3 sequence: CASSLVKGGAYEQYF. CDR3 in DNA: TGTGCCAGCAGCTTAGTGAAGGGGGGAGCCTACGAGCAGTACTTC.

This chain uses TRBV5-6 with TRBJ2-7; D is perhaps TRBD1 (5 bases). The ends were cut back, 3 bases at V and 4 bases at J, with 11 bases in the middle. This CDR3 comprises 13 residues. CDR1 SGHDT and CDR2 YYEEEE come from the germline V gene. CDR3 sequence (DNA): TGTGCCAGCAGCTCGGACACGTATTACGAGCAGTACTTC. It translates to CASSSDTYYEQYF.

The chain links TRBV5-4 to TRBJ2-1, with 14 bases matching TRBD2. Per the germline V gene, CDR1 is SGHNT and CDR2 is YYREEE (reference sequence). V lost 4 bases and J lost 4; bases outside the gene matches: 7. This CDR3 has 17 residues. CDR3 bases: TGTGCCAGCAGCCCCTCCGGGACTAGCGGGGGATACAATGAGCAGTTCTTC. Translation gives CASSPSGTSGGYNEQFF.

The rearrangement uses TRBV7-9 and TRBJ2-7, with TRBD2 as a possible D gene (6 bases). Trimming stripped 5 bases from V and 2 bases from J, with 22 bases between. CDR1 and CDR2 from the germline V gene are SEHNR and FQNEAQ (reference sequence). The CDR3 is 17 residues long. The CDR3 nucleotides are TGTGCCAGCAGCCCGGGCGGGGTAGCGGCCCTGACCTACGAGCAGTACTTC. Translating gives CASSPGGVAALTYEQYF. The variable domain in full, with the rest retrieved from reference TRBV7-9 and TRBJ2-7, is DTGVSQNPRHKITKRGQNVTFRCDPISEHNRLYWYRQTLGQGPEFLTYFQNEAQLEKSRLLSDRFSAERPKGSFSTLEIQRTEQGDSAMYLCASSPGGVAALTYEQYFGPGTRLTVT.

J is TRBJ2-7 and V is TRBV5-8, with 8 bases identical to TRBD1. J lost 1 base, V lost 4 bases, and 4 bases had no gene match. CDR1 is SGHTS, CDR2 YDEGEE, per germline. CDR3 length: 14 amino acids. DNA of the CDR3: TGTGCCAGCAGCGTAACAGGGGGTTCCTACGAGCAGTACTTC. Protein: CASSVTGGSYEQYF. The full variable domain, in which reference TRBV5-8 and TRBJ2-7 provide the parts outside the CDR3, is EAGVTQSPTHLIKTRGQQATLRCSPISGHTSVYWYQQALGLGLQFLLWYDEGEERNRGNFPPRFSGRQFPNYSSELNVNALELEDSALYLCASSVTGGSYEQYFGPGTRLTVT.

To note about this clone: Other DNA sequences in this specimen translate into the identical CDR3. The rearrangement joins TRBV4-1 to TRBJ2-1; no definite D call. The CDR3 runs 12 residues. The germline V gene has CDR1 MGHRA and CDR2 YSYEKL. Between the trimmed V and J ends, which lost 1 base and 5 bases, there was a span of 3 bases. CDR3 nucleotides: TGCGCCAGCAGCCAAGTAGACAATGAGCAGTTCTTC. It is translated as CASSQVDNEQFF.

As for this clone: The sample carries other DNA sequences with the same CDR3. This chain uses TRBV7-2 with TRBJ2-7; D is undetermined. CDR1 and CDR2 from the germline V gene are SGHTA and FQGNSA. Trimming took off 5 bases at V and 1 base at J, with 12 bases between the two ends. The CDR3 spans 14 residues. In nucleotides, the CDR3 is TGTGCCAGCAGCCTCGTCGGATCTTCCTACGAGCAGTACTTC. Translation: CASSLVGSSYEQYF.

About this clone itself: This sample also contains other DNA sequences that code for the same CDR3. The CDR3 DNA reads TGTGCCAGTAGTATTTGGGGCAACACTGAAGCTTTCTTT. Translating it yields CASSIWGNTEAFF. The rearrangement links TRBV19 to TRBJ1-1, with a possible D match to TRBD1 (5 bases). This CDR3 comprises 13 residues. Deletions cut 3 bases from V and 2 bases from J, with 7 bases between. Germline CDR1 reads LNHDA; CDR2 reads SQIVND (reference sequence).

This clone was seen once. The chain carries TRBV28 and TRBJ1-5, with D maybe TRBD1 (5 bases). Germline V CDR1 and CDR2: MDHEN, SYDVKM. CDR3 size: 16 residues. The V end was cut by 4 bases, the J end by 4 bases, with 17 bases between. The DNA for the CDR3 is TGTGCCAGCAGTTATGAACCGGGACCGCTAAATCAGCCCCAGCATTTT. It encodes CASSYEPGPLNQPQHF.

The rearrangement joins TRBV9 to TRBJ1-1, with a tentative D call TRBD1 (6 bases). V was clipped by 0 bases and J by 3 bases, with 12 bases between them. The germline CDR1 and CDR2 sequences are SGDLS and YYNGEE. The CDR3 is made up of 15 amino acids. The CDR3 protein is CASSVAGGVDTEAFF. The CDR3, as DNA: TGTGCCAGCAGCGTAGCCGGGGGCGTGGACACTGAAGCTTTCTTT.

The chain carries TRBV5-4 and TRBJ2-7; D remains ambiguous. The V end lost 1 base, the J end lost 5 bases, and 10 bases lay between the germline ends. Germline V gene data show CDR1 as SGHNT and CDR2 as YYREEE (reference sequence). CDR3 length: 13 amino acids. The CDR3 sequence: CASSLFLENEQYF. The CDR3 coding sequence is TGTGCCAGCAGCTTGTTTCTCGAAAACGAGCAGTACTTC.

The genes are TRBV2 and TRBJ2-5, with TRBD2 identical over 8 bases. The trim removed 5 bases at V and 1 base at J, leaving 12 bases unmatched. Germline loops: CDR1 SNHLY, CDR2 FYNNEI. The CDR3 loop spans 17 amino acids. This CDR3 is CASSFGGAGGPQETQYF. Written as DNA, the CDR3 is TGTGCCAGCAGTTTCGGTGGGGCGGGAGGACCCCAAGAGACCCAGTACTTC.

On this clone itself: This specimen includes other DNA sequences encoding the same CDR3. V is TRBV9 and J is TRBJ1-4, with D hard to call. This CDR3 has 15 residues. Germline values: CDR1 SGDLS, CDR2 YYNGEE. V was pared by 2 bases and J by 0 bases, with 8 bases between. The CDR3 loop reads CASSVAGTTNEKLFF. Written as DNA, the CDR3 is TGTGCCAGCAGCGTTGCCGGGACAACTAATGAAAAACTGTTTTTT. Variable domain in full (rest from reference TRBV9 and TRBJ1-4): DSGVTQTPKHLITATGQRVTLRCSPRSGDLSVYWYQQSLDQGLQFLIQYYNGEERAKGNILERFSAQQFPDLHSELNLSSLELGDSALYFCASSVAGTTNEKLFFGSGTQLSVL.

DNA for the CDR3: TGTGCCAGCAGCTGGGGCCCCGAAACCTACGAGCAGTACTTC. Its translation is CASSWGPETYEQYF. The chain is built from TRBV7-8 and TRBJ2-7, with a tentative D call TRBD1 (5 bases). The CDR3 runs 14 residues. Germline V gene data show CDR1 as SGHVS and CDR2 as FQNEAQ. The ends were cut back, 4 bases at V and 2 bases at J, with 12 bases in the middle. Full variable domain (rest looked up from reference TRBV7-8 and TRBJ2-7): GAGVSQSPRYKVAKRGQDVALRCDPISGHVSLFWYQQALGQGPEFLTYFQNEAQLDKSGLPSDRFFAERPEGSVSTLKIQRTQQEDSAVYLCASSWGPETYEQYFGPGTRLTVT.

The CDR3 loop is CASSSAVMNTEAFF. CDR3 DNA sequence: TGCGCCAGCAGCTCGGCGGTTATGAACACTGAAGCTTTCTTT. The V and J genes are TRBV5-1 and TRBJ1-1; D uncertain. In germline, CDR1 is SGHRS, CDR2 YFSETQ. The CDR3 sequence is 14 residues long. Trimming removed 3 bases at V and 0 bases at J, with 9 bases between.

The chain couples TRBV12-5 to TRBJ2-7, with a possible D match to TRBD1 (6 bases). V shed 3 bases and J shed 3 bases, with 21 bases lying between them. The V gene's germline CDR1 is LGHNT and CDR2 FRNRAP. The CDR3 contains 17 residues. The DNA for the CDR3 is TGTGCTAGTGGTTTCCTCCCCGGTGGGCAGGGGAACTACGAGCAGTACTTC. Protein sequence: CASGFLPGGQGNYEQYF.

The V gene is TRBV27, the J gene TRBJ2-1; TRBD2 agrees at 10 bases. V was pared by 3 bases and J by 7 bases, with 9 bases of the junction left unmatched. Germline CDR1 is MNHEY and CDR2 is SMNVEV (reference sequence). This CDR3 has 16 amino acids. The CDR3 DNA is TGTGCCAGCAGTTTGGGGGCTAGCGGGAGTAGGAATGAGCAGTTCTTC. It encodes CASSLGASGSRNEQFF.

Notes on this clone: The same CDR3 arises from other DNA sequences in this sample as well. The chain recombines TRBV7-9 with TRBJ2-7; D perhaps matches TRBD1 (6 bases). The CDR3 is made up of 13 amino acids. Looked up from germline, CDR1 is SEHNR and CDR2 is FQNEAQ (reference sequence). The ends were cut back, 2 bases at V and 2 bases at J, with 7 bases in the middle. The CDR3 region has the DNA TGTGCCAGCAGCTTACCAGGGGCCTACGAGCAGTACTTC. This sequence encodes CASSLPGAYEQYF. The variable domain in full, with the rest retrieved from reference TRBV7-9 and TRBJ2-7, is DTGVSQNPRHKITKRGQNVTFRCDPISEHNRLYWYRQTLGQGPEFLTYFQNEAQLEKSRLLSDRFSAERPKGSFSTLEIQRTEQGDSAMYLCASSLPGAYEQYFGPGTRLTVT.

The chain combines TRBV7-8 with TRBJ2-1, with D unclear. The germline gives CDR1 SGHVS, CDR2 FQNEAQ. Trimming pared 5 bases from V and 8 bases from J, leaving 10 bases between. The CDR3 is 12 amino acids. As DNA, the CDR3 is TGTGCCAGCAGCCAATTAGTGGATGAGCAGTTCTTC. This gives the protein CASSQLVDEQFF. Combining the CDR3 with reference TRBV7-8 and TRBJ2-1 gives the whole variable domain GAGVSQSPRYKVAKRGQDVALRCDPISGHVSLFWYQQALGQGPEFLTYFQNEAQLDKSGLPSDRFFAERPEGSVSTLKIQRTQQEDSAVYLCASSQLVDEQFFGPGTRLTVL.

J is TRBJ2-1 and V is TRBV28; no reliable D call. Per the germline V gene, CDR1 is MDHEN and CDR2 is SYDVKM. V gave up 8 bases and J gave up 4 bases, with 15 bases separating them. The CDR3 length is 14 residues. The CDR3 here is CASHFVGEYNEQFF. The CDR3 DNA reads as TGTGCCAGCCACTTTGTGGGCGAATACAATGAGCAGTTCTTC.

Of note for this clone: Other DNA sequences of this sample code for an identical CDR3. The CDR3 bases are TGTGCCAGCAGTTTGGGACTAGCGGGGGGCCAAGAGACCCAGTACTTC. Translating gives CASSLGLAGGQETQYF. This chain joins TRBV28 and TRBJ2-5; 15 nucleotides match TRBD2. There are 16 residues in the CDR3. With V trimmed by 3 bases and J by 1 base, 0 bases remained unmatched. Germline CDR1 reads MDHEN; CDR2 reads SYDVKM.

The rearrangement uses TRBV30 and TRBJ2-5; 12 bases map to TRBD1. Trimming at V came to 4 bases and at J to 1 base, leaving 4 bases not matched to a gene. CDR3 length: 15 amino acids. Germline CDR1 is GTSNPN and CDR2 is SVGIG (reference sequence). The CDR3 nucleotides read TGTGCCTGGACTTCGGGACAGGGGGCCCAAGAGACCCAGTACTTC. It translates to CAWTSGQGAQETQYF.

The chain couples TRBV11-2 to TRBJ2-7; D is unresolved. Germline assignment: CDR1 SGHAT and CDR2 FQNNGV. This CDR3 is 13 amino acids long. V lost 6 bases and J lost 0, with 9 bases in between. The CDR3, as DNA: TGTGCCAGCAGACAAGATCCCTCCTACGAGCAGTACTTC. Its protein is CASRQDPSYEQYF.

The chain recombines TRBV12-5 with TRBJ1-5; D possibly corresponds to TRBD1 (5 bases). The CDR3 spans 14 residues. CDR1 LGHNT and CDR2 FRNRAP come from the germline V gene. The ends were cut back, 2 bases at V and 2 bases at J, with 7 bases in the middle. CDR3 in DNA: TGTGCTAGTGGTTTGACGGGGGGCAATCAGCCCCAGCATTTT. Its protein is CASGLTGGNQPQHF.

V and J are TRBV7-2 and TRBJ2-5, with D maybe TRBD1 (6 bases). CDR1 and CDR2 (germline): SGHTA, FQGNSA. The CDR3 runs 13 residues. The V end was cut by 4 bases, the J end by 2 bases, with 8 bases between. CDR3 bases: TGTGCCAGCAGCTCAGGGGTTCAAGAGACCCAGTACTTC. This translates into CASSSGVQETQYF.

The V and J genes are TRBV30 and TRBJ2-3; maybe TRBD2 (6 bases). This CDR3 has 14 amino acids. The V and J ends lost 3 bases and 2 bases respectively, with 12 bases between them. Germline-derived CDR1 and CDR2 are GTSNPN and SVGIG (reference sequence). CDR3 sequence (DNA): TGTGCCTGGAGGACTAGATTTAACACAGATACGCAGTATTTT. It encodes CAWRTRFNTDTQYF. Full variable domain (rest looked up from reference TRBV30 and TRBJ2-3): SQTIHQWPATLVQPVGSPLSLECTVEGTSNPNLYWYRQAAGRGLQLLFYSVGIGQISSEVPQNLSASRPQDRQFILSSKKLLLSDSGFYLCAWRTRFNTDTQYFGPGTRLTVL.